The 25 T cell receptor beta chains in this list originate from one sample, sequenced in a study of T-cell memory formation after mild COVID-19. TCRdb recomputed calls from the 5' RACE reads with MiXCR, one row per CDR3 protein. Among more than 150,000 distinct CDR3 sequences listed, approximately 18% were seen once. Sequencing used PBMCs or a T cell subset sorted from them (not recorded which). These receptors all stem from a man aged 18 to 30 who had mild COVID-19 (a few samples of this study predate the infection). Cell type and time point are not known.

V is TRBV5-4 and J is TRBJ1-1, with D maybe TRBD1 (5 bases). This CDR3 has 14 amino acids. The germline CDR1 and CDR2 sequences are SGHNT and YYREEE (reference sequence). Trimming removed 1 base from V and 3 bases from J, with 10 bases in between. The CDR3 sequence: CASSLYQGDTEAFF. The CDR3 DNA follows: TGTGCCAGCAGCTTGTATCAGGGCGACACTGAAGCTTTCTTT. The whole variable domain, filled in from reference TRBV5-4 and TRBJ1-1, reads ETGVTQSPTHLIKTRGQQVTLRCSSQSGHNTVSWYQQALGQGPQFIFQYYREEENGRGNFPPRFSGLQFPNYSSELNVNALELDDSALYLCASSLYQGDTEAFFGQGTRLTVV.

The J gene is TRBJ2-3, the V gene TRBV15, with 10 bases aligning to TRBD2. Losses at the gene ends were 8 bases for V and 8 bases for J; bases not matched to a gene: 10. The V gene's germline CDR1 is LNHNV and CDR2 YYDKDF (reference sequence). The CDR3 runs to 14 residues. Written as DNA, the CDR3 is TGTGCCACCGGCGGGCTAGCGGGGGTCGGTACGCAGTATTTT. As protein: CATGGLAGVGTQYF.

Here the CDR3 reads CASTGRSYGYTF. In DNA, the CDR3 is TGTGCCAGCACCGGACGGAGCTATGGCTACACCTTC. V gene TRBV11-2 combines with J gene TRBJ1-2; D gene ambiguous. CDR1 SGHAT and CDR2 FQNNGV come from the germline V gene. The CDR3 has 12 residues. Trimming took 7 bases from V and 4 from J, leaving 10 bases between them.

The chain couples TRBV20-1 to TRBJ2-4, with 9 bases lining up with TRBD2. Germline CDR1 DFQATT, CDR2 SNEGSKA (reference sequence). Unmatched junction bases numbered 6, after V lost 4 bases and J lost 5 bases. This CDR3 has 14 residues. The CDR3 DNA reads TGCAGTGCTACCTTTCTAGCGGGGCAAAACATTCAGTACTTC. Its translation: CSATFLAGQNIQYF.

The V call is TRBV7-2, the J call TRBJ1-5; D uncertain. The CDR3 loop spans 13 amino acids. Germline V gene data show CDR1 as SGHTA and CDR2 as FQGNSA. Between the trimmed V and J ends, which lost 1 base and 9 bases, there was a span of 10 bases. The CDR3, as DNA: TGTGCCAGCAGCTTAGGGATTCATGGGCCCCAGCATTTT. Amino acids: CASSLGIHGPQHF.

This clonotype was counted ten times or more. A read error may produce the germline difference seen at one junction end. This rearrangement joins TRBV7-9 to TRBJ1-2; D unclear. The CDR3 length is 12 residues. CDR1 is SEHNR, CDR2 FQNEAQ, per germline (reference sequence). CDR3 sequence: CASSPENYGYTF. DNA of the CDR3: TGCGCCAGCAGCCCAGAGAACTATGGCTACACCTTC.

The CDR3 nucleotides read TGTGCCAGCAGCTTAAGTAACGTGTCACCCCTCCACTTT. Translation: CASSLSNVSPLHF. V usage is TRBV7-9 and J usage is TRBJ1-6; D unclear. Deletions cut 2 bases from V and 10 bases from J, with 9 bases between. CDR3 length equals 13 residues. Germline CDR1 is SEHNR and CDR2 is FQNEAQ (reference sequence).

This clonotype came up many times. J is TRBJ2-7 and V is TRBV5-6; the D gene is possibly TRBD1 (6 bases). Germline CDR1 reads SGHDT; CDR2 reads YYEEEE. There are 12 residues in the CDR3. The germline V and J ends were trimmed by 3 bases and 2 bases, with 6 bases remaining between them. The CDR3 sequence is CASSSGAYEQYV. CDR3 sequence (DNA): TGTGCCAGCAGCTCAGGGGCCTACGAGCAGTACGTC.

CDR3 nucleotides: TGCAGTGCTAGACAGACAGAGTCTGGAAACACCATATATTTT. It encodes CSARQTESGNTIYF. This chain joins TRBV20-1 and TRBJ1-3, with D possibly being TRBD1 (5 bases). Trimming stripped 2 bases from V and 1 base from J, with 9 bases between. Per the germline V gene, CDR1 is DFQATT and CDR2 is SNEGSKA (reference sequence). The CDR3 extends over 14 amino acids.

V is TRBV6-6 and J is TRBJ2-2, with 9 nucleotides matching TRBD1. This CDR3 has 17 residues. CDR1 is MNHNY and CDR2 is SVGAGI in the germline V gene (reference sequence). V lost 0 bases, J lost 6 bases, and 8 bases stayed unmatched. CDR3: CASSYSGQGNRAGELFF. The CDR3 DNA reads as TGTGCCAGCAGTTACTCCGGACAGGGGAATAGGGCCGGGGAGCTGTTTTTT.

The V call is TRBV12-3 or TRBV12-4, the J call TRBJ2-7, with 7 bases identical to TRBD1. V shed 1 base and J 3 bases; nucleotides not matched to a gene: 6. The CDR3 runs to 15 residues. The CDR3 loop reads CASSLGGQIGYEQYF. The CDR3 DNA sequence: TGTGCCAGCAGTTTAGGGGGACAGATAGGCTACGAGCAGTACTTC.

This rearrangement joins TRBV5-1 to TRBJ1-4; D remains ambiguous. The CDR3 runs to 14 residues. Germline V gene lookup returns CDR1 SGHRS and CDR2 YFSETQ. Trimming took off 3 bases at V and 2 bases at J, with 8 bases between the two ends. The CDR3 sequence: CASSSDLTNEKLFF. For the CDR3, the DNA is TGCGCCAGCAGCTCGGACTTGACTAATGAAAAACTGTTTTTT. The variable domain in full, with the rest retrieved from reference TRBV5-1 and TRBJ1-4, is KAGVTQTPRYLIKTRGQQVTLSCSPISGHRSVSWYQQTPGQGLQFLFEYFSETQRNKGNFPGRFSGRQFSNSRSEMNVSTLELGDSALYLCASSSDLTNEKLFFGSGTQLSVL.

The V and J genes are TRBV11-2 and TRBJ2-5; 8 bases are shared with TRBD2. Looked up from germline, CDR1 is SGHAT and CDR2 is FQNNGV. V gave up 4 bases and J gave up 6 bases; unmatched junction bases: 4. The CDR3 spans 13 residues. CDR3 sequence: CASSSGTSKTQYF. DNA of the CDR3: TGTGCCAGCAGCTCCGGGACTAGTAAGACCCAGTACTTC.

The genes are TRBV7-2 and TRBJ2-3; D is undetermined. CDR1 and CDR2 (germline): SGHTA, FQGNSA. Trimming stripped 6 bases from V and 8 bases from J, with 15 bases between. The CDR3 spans 13 residues. The CDR3 loop reads CASRLRVLGTQYF. The CDR3 DNA follows: TGTGCCAGCAGGCTTAGGGTTTTGGGTACGCAGTATTTT.

This clonotype appeared a few times. The chain has TRBV9 and TRBJ2-3; D might be TRBD1 (5 bases). CDR1 and CDR2 from the germline V gene are SGDLS and YYNGEE. Trimming shortened V by 2 bases and J by 4 bases, and 11 bases separated the two germline ends. CDR3 length: 14 amino acids. The CDR3 region has the DNA TGTGCCAGCAGCGTTATTCCAGGGCCAGATACGCAGTATTTT. The encoded protein is CASSVIPGPDTQYF.

The V and J genes are TRBV4-2 and TRBJ1-6, with 8 bases aligning to TRBD1. The V gene end was trimmed by 3 bases and the J gene end by 8 bases; junction bases not matched to a gene: 12. The CDR3 spans 17 residues. Per the germline V gene, CDR1 is LGHNA and CDR2 is YNFKEQ. Here the CDR3 DNA reads TGTGCCAGCAGCCAGGTACGGGTTGGGACAGGCTATTCACCCCTCCACTTT. Protein product: CASSQVRVGTGYSPLHF.

The chain recombines TRBV7-3 with TRBJ1-3; maybe TRBD1 (5 bases). CDR1 and CDR2 (germline): SGHTA, FQGTGA. The V and J ends lost 5 bases and 2 bases respectively, with 13 bases between them. This CDR3 region has 15 residues. The CDR3 loop is CASSGTERPGNTIYF. CDR3 DNA: TGTGCCAGCAGCGGGACGGAGAGACCTGGAAACACCATATATTTT.

V is TRBV5-1 and J is TRBJ2-3; D remains unclear. Germline CDR1 SGHRS, CDR2 YFSETQ. Between the trimmed V and J ends, which lost 6 bases and 4 bases, there was a span of 18 bases. This CDR3 spans 15 amino acids. The CDR3 region has the DNA TGCGCCAGCAATGATCTTAGTGGGGTCGCAGATACGCAGTATTTT. It encodes CASNDLSGVADTQYF. The full variable domain, rest sourced from reference TRBV5-1 and TRBJ2-3, is KAGVTQTPRYLIKTRGQQVTLSCSPISGHRSVSWYQQTPGQGLQFLFEYFSETQRNKGNFPGRFSGRQFSNSRSEMNVSTLELGDSALYLCASNDLSGVADTQYFGPGTRLTVL.

The CDR3 nucleotides are TGTGCCAGCAGCGTAGGGGGGCAGGGAGAGACCCAGTACTTC. This encodes CASSVGGQGETQYF. This chain links TRBV9 with TRBJ2-5, with D maybe TRBD1 (6 bases). V lost 0 bases and J 4 bases, leaving 10 bases between the germline ends. The CDR3 has 14 residues. Germline values: CDR1 SGDLS, CDR2 YYNGEE.

V gene TRBV25-1 combines with J gene TRBJ2-4, with D perhaps given as TRBD1 or TRBD2 (5 bases each). This CDR3 has 14 amino acids. CDR1 is MGHDK, CDR2 SYGVNS, per germline. V was trimmed by 1 base and J by 3 bases, leaving 7 bases between them. The CDR3 DNA reads as TGTGCCAGCAGTGAATCTGGGGGCAAAAACATTCAGTACTTC. Translation: CASSESGGKNIQYF.

This clonotype was found a few times. The chain carries TRBV5-1 and TRBJ2-7; D is ambiguous. This CDR3 is 14 amino acids long. V was pared by 0 bases and J by 3 bases, with 10 bases between. Looked up from germline, CDR1 is SGHRS and CDR2 is YFSETQ. DNA for the CDR3: TGCGCCAGCAGCTTGGCCAGGCAGGACTACGAGCAGTACTTC. It codes for CASSLARQDYEQYF.

This clonotype is a singleton in its sample. V and J are TRBV24-1 and TRBJ2-3; 9 nucleotides align to TRBD1. CDR1 and CDR2 from the germline V gene are KGHDR and SFDVKD. J lost 4 bases, V lost 4 bases, and 11 bases had no gene match. The CDR3 contains 17 residues. CDR3 nucleotide sequence: TGTGCCACCAGTGAGTGGGGACAGGGAGTTGGGGCAGATACGCAGTATTTT. Protein: CATSEWGQGVGADTQYF.

This sequence joins TRBV7-9 and TRBJ2-1; TRBD1 or TRBD2 may be the D gene (5 bases each). V was pared by 2 bases and J by 2 bases, with 13 bases between. This CDR3 has 16 amino acids. The germline CDR1 and CDR2 sequences are SEHNR and FQNEAQ (reference sequence). The CDR3: CASSLRFGGTYNEQFF. DNA of the CDR3: TGTGCCAGCAGCTTAAGGTTTGGGGGAACCTACAATGAGCAGTTCTTC.

The sample holds many counts of this clonotype. This sequence joins TRBV7-2 and TRBJ2-3; 13 bases align to TRBD2. CDR1 SGHTA and CDR2 FQGNSA come from the germline V gene. V lost 5 bases to trimming and J lost 8 bases; unmatched junction nucleotides: 13. The CDR3 consists of 17 residues. This chain's CDR3 is CASSRTSGGLFDITQYF. The CDR3 DNA reads TGTGCCAGCAGCAGGACTAGCGGGGGACTCTTTGATATTACGCAGTATTTT.

This clonotype was counted only a few times. The V and J genes are TRBV5-4 and TRBJ1-1; D is possibly TRBD1 (5 bases). V was cut by 0 bases and J by 1 base, with 7 bases left in between. The CDR3 is 14 amino acids. The germline V gene encodes CDR1 SGHNT and CDR2 YYREEE (reference sequence). CDR3 in DNA: TGTGCCAGCAGCTTGGCAGGGAAGAACACTGAAGCTTTCTTT. Amino acid sequence: CASSLAGKNTEAFF.